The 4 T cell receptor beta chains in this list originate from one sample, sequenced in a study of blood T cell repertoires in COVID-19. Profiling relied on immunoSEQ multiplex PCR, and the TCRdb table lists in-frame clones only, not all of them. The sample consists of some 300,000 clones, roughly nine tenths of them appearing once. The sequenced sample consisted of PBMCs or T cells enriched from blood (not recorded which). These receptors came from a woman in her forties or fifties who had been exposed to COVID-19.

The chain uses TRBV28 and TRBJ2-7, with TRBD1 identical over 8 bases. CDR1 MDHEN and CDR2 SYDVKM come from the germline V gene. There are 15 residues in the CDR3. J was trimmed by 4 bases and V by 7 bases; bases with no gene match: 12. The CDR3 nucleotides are TGTGCCAGCACCCCCCCCGAGACAGGGGATTACGAGCAGTACTTC. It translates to CASTPPETGDYEQYF.

CDR3 nucleotides: TGTGCCAGCACCATATCCGGGACAGGGGCATACTACGAGCAGTACTTC. Amino acid sequence: CASTISGTGAYYEQYF. The rearrangement uses TRBV11-2 and TRBJ2-7; 10 bases are a match to TRBD1. This CDR3 contains 16 residues. The V gene's germline CDR1 is SGHAT and CDR2 FQNNGV. J lost 3 bases, V lost 7 bases, and 12 bases had no gene match.

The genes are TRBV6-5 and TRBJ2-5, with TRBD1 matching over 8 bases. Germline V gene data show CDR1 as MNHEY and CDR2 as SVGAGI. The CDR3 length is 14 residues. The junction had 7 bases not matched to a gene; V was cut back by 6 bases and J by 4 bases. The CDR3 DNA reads TGTGCCAGCAGCGGACAGGGTGGGGGAGAGACCCAGTACTTC. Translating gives CASSGQGGGETQYF.

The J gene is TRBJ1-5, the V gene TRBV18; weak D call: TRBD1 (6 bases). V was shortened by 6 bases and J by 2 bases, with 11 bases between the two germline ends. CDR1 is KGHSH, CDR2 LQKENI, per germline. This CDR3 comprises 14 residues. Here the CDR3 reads CASSTSGGNQPQHF. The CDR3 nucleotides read TGTGCCAGCTCCACCTCAGGGGGCAATCAGCCCCAGCATTTT.